One sample yielded the 20 T cell receptor beta chains listed below, sequenced in a study. Treg sorting used a CD4+CD25+CD127-/low gate. TCRdb processed the 5' RACE reads anew with MiXCR; each CDR3 protein has one entry. The sample has 35,000 to 50,000 distinct CDR3 sequences; around 23% are singletons. The specimen sequenced was Tregs sorted from a lymph node. The source is a female donor with breast cancer.

Comment on this clonotype: A much more abundant neighbour one base away suggests this may be a read error. This rearrangement joins TRBV20-1 to TRBJ1-4; no clear D gene. Germline CDR1 DFQATT, CDR2 SNEGSKA (reference sequence). The CDR3 loop spans 10 amino acids. CDR3 region: CSAINENLFF. The CDR3 DNA follows: TGCAGTGCCATTAATGAAAACCTGTTTTTT.

In this sample, this clonotype turned up a few times. The rearrangement uses TRBV27 and TRBJ2-2; D gene uncertain. The length of the CDR3 is 15 residues. The V gene lost 8 bases and the J gene lost 2 bases, with 15 bases spanning the gap. Germline V gene sequence: CDR1 MNHEY, CDR2 SMNVEV (reference sequence). The CDR3 DNA sequence: TGTGCCAGCGCCCTCATGGGCGCCAACACCGGGGAGCTGTTTTTT. It specifies CASALMGANTGELFF.

The chain uses TRBV28 and TRBJ1-3; 7 bases line up with TRBD1. V lost 6 bases to trimming and J lost 0 bases; unmatched junction nucleotides: 8. CDR3 length equals 16 residues. Germline CDR1 reads MDHEN; CDR2 reads SYDVKM. The CDR3 spells CASRAPDRRSGNTIYF. The CDR3 DNA is TGTGCCAGCAGAGCCCCGGACAGGCGCTCTGGAAACACCATATATTTT.

This clonotype was counted between two and nine times. The gene calls are TRBV20-1 and TRBJ2-7, with TRBD2 identical over 9 bases. In germline, CDR1 is DFQATT, CDR2 SNEGSKA (reference sequence). Trimming took 5 bases from V and 3 from J; bases not matched to a gene: 8. This CDR3 is 14 amino acids long. The CDR3 DNA is TGCAGTGCTGTACCTAGCGGGAAATACTACGAGCAGTACTTC. It codes for CSAVPSGKYYEQYF.

This clonotype was seen many times. This rearrangement joins TRBV10-3 to TRBJ2-2; no firm D call. The V gene lost 6 bases and the J gene lost 3 bases, with 2 bases spanning the gap. This CDR3 has 11 amino acids. Germline V CDR1 and CDR2: ENHRY, SYGVKD. In DNA form, the CDR3 reads TGTGCCATCAGGGACACCGGGGAGCTGTTTTTT. Residues: CAIRDTGELFF.

This clonotype was detected only a few times. J is TRBJ2-1 and V is TRBV2, with 9 bases identical to TRBD2. The V segment lost 7 bases and the J segment 6 bases; nucleotides outside the gene matches: 13. Germline V gene lookup returns CDR1 SNHLY and CDR2 FYNNEI. This CDR3 comprises 16 residues. CDR3 region: CASTSSLAGTPNEQFF. In DNA, the CDR3 is TGTGCCAGCACCTCCAGCCTAGCGGGGACACCCAATGAGCAGTTCTTC.

This sequence joins TRBV10-3 and TRBJ1-1; 8 nucleotides line up with TRBD1. V lost 6 bases, J lost 6 bases, and 9 bases stayed unmatched. The CDR3 has 14 amino acids. Per germline, CDR1 ENHRY and CDR2 SYGVKD. This chain's CDR3 is CAIRGQGKGPEAFF. The CDR3 DNA is TGTGCCATCAGAGGACAGGGTAAGGGGCCTGAAGCTTTCTTT.

This clonotype has at least ten counts. V and J are TRBV6-1 and TRBJ1-1; D gene ambiguous. V was pared by 3 bases and J by 1 base, with 9 bases between. The CDR3 is made up of 14 amino acids. Germline-derived CDR1 and CDR2 are MNHNS and SASEGT. CDR3 coding DNA: TGTGCCAGCAGTGAGGTCTGGGCGAACACTGAAGCTTTCTTT. Protein: CASSEVWANTEAFF.

The V gene is TRBV19, the J gene TRBJ2-6; D remains ambiguous. Deletions cut 4 bases from V and 0 bases from J, with 10 bases between. Germline loops: CDR1 LNHDA, CDR2 SQIVND (reference sequence). The CDR3 loop spans 16 amino acids. Here the CDR3 reads CASSTDVFSGANVLTF. In DNA form, the CDR3 reads TGTGCCAGTAGTACGGACGTTTTCTCTGGGGCCAACGTCCTGACTTTC. The full variable domain, in which reference TRBV19 and TRBJ2-6 provide the parts outside the CDR3, is DGGITQSPKYLFRKEGQNVTLSCEQNLNHDAMYWYRQDPGQGLRLIYYSQIVNDFQKGDIAEGYSVSREKKESFPLTVTSAQKNPTAFYLCASSTDVFSGANVLTFGAGSRLTVL.

This clonotype was seen ten or more times. The J gene is TRBJ2-6, the V gene TRBV4-2; D is possibly TRBD1 (6 bases). The V end was cut by 0 bases, the J end by 0 bases, with 18 bases between. The germline CDR1 and CDR2 sequences are LGHNA and YNFKEQ. CDR3 size: 20 residues. This chain's CDR3 is CASSQEKPGQASSGANVLTF. CDR3 nucleotide sequence: TGTGCCAGCAGCCAAGAGAAACCGGGACAAGCAAGCTCTGGGGCCAACGTCCTGACTTTC.

The table lists this clonotype with many counts. CDR3 DNA sequence: TGCGCCAGCAGCCAGATGGGTGGCGGGGCTGGGGACTACACCTTC. The encoded protein is CASSQMGGGAGDYTF. The J gene is TRBJ1-2, the V gene TRBV5-1; tentatively, D is TRBD1 (5 bases). Deletions cut 4 bases from V and 10 bases from J, with 23 bases between. The CDR3 contains 15 residues. The germline V gene has CDR1 SGHRS and CDR2 YFSETQ.

V usage is TRBV6-5 and J usage is TRBJ2-6, with TRBD1 matching 7 bases. The germline V gene encodes CDR1 MNHEY and CDR2 SVGAGI. Trimming removed 0 bases from V and 0 bases from J; junction bases left unmatched: 8. The CDR3 has 19 amino acids. The CDR3 DNA follows: TGTGCCAGCAGTTACTCGGACGACAGGGTTTCCTCTGGGGCCAACGTCCTGACTTTC. It translates to CASSYSDDRVSSGANVLTF.

As concerns this clonotype: A single base separates this from a much larger clone, so it may be a read error. The chain carries TRBV5-1 and TRBJ1-1, with a tentative D call TRBD1 (5 bases). CDR1 is SGHRS, CDR2 YFSETQ, per germline. The CDR3 runs to 14 residues. The CDR3 sequence: CASRYESGATEASF. CDR3 in DNA: TGCGCCAGCAGATACGAAAGCGGGGCCACTGAAGCTTCCTTT. The whole variable domain, filled in from reference TRBV5-1 and TRBJ1-1, reads KAGVTQTPRYLIKTRGQQVTLSCSPISGHRSVSWYQQTPGQGLQFLFEYFSETQRNKGNFPGRFSGRQFSNSRSEMNVSTLELGDSALYLCASRYESGATEASFGQGTRLTVV.

This clonotype was observed at least ten times. The V and J genes are TRBV15 and TRBJ1-6; D perhaps matches TRBD1 (5 bases). The V end was cut by 4 bases, the J end by 6 bases, with 10 bases between. CDR3 length: 14 amino acids. Germline loops: CDR1 LNHNV, CDR2 YYDKDF (reference sequence). The CDR3 DNA sequence: TGTGCCACCAGCACCAGGGACCCTAATTCACCCCTCCACTTT. Translated: CATSTRDPNSPLHF.

This clonotype was picked up many times. The chain has TRBV6-5 and TRBJ2-6; a possible D gene is TRBD1 (6 bases). The germline V and J ends were trimmed by 6 bases and 2 bases, with 20 bases remaining between them. In germline, CDR1 is MNHEY, CDR2 SVGAGI. The CDR3 sequence is 18 residues long. CDR3 in amino acids: CASSPPGAMGPGANVLTF. CDR3 sequence (DNA): TGTGCCAGCAGCCCCCCAGGGGCGATGGGGCCTGGGGCCAACGTCCTGACTTTC.

Concerning this clonotype: A much larger clone lies a single base off, so this may be a read error. The genes are TRBV4-2 and TRBJ1-5, with D perhaps TRBD1 (5 bases). Germline V gene data show CDR1 as LGHNA and CDR2 as YNFKEQ. Between the trimmed V and J ends, which lost 0 bases and 6 bases, there was a span of 9 bases. The CDR3 extends over 14 amino acids. The CDR3, as DNA: TGTGCCAGCAGCCAAGATTGGGGGAGTCAGCCCCAGCATTTT. Protein product: CASSQDWGSQPQHF.

For this clonotype: One base away lies a much larger clone, so this may be a sequencing read error. J is TRBJ2-3 and V is TRBV24-1; 7 bases align to TRBD2. This CDR3 spans 16 amino acids. Germline V lookup: CDR1 KGHDR, CDR2 SFDVKD. In DNA form, the CDR3 reads TGTGCCACCGGTGACGTGGGAGGGCTTGAGACAGATACGCAGTATTTT. Translating gives CATGDVGGLETDTQYF.

This clonotype came up many times. The chain links TRBV12-3 or TRBV12-4 to TRBJ1-2, with D uncertain. CDR3 size: 13 residues. Trimming removed 3 bases from V and 0 bases from J, with 5 bases in between. The CDR3 region has the DNA TGTGCCAGCAGTTTTACAGCTAACTATGGCTACACCTTC. It specifies CASSFTANYGYTF.

Only one count was recorded for this clonotype. Given the absence of the conserved phenylalanine or tryptophan at the CDR3 end, a read error is likely. CDR3 nucleotides: TGTGCCTGGAGTTGGGGACAGAATGAGCAGTTCCTC. Protein: CAWSWGQNEQFL. The gene calls are TRBV30 and TRBJ2-1, with 7 bases aligning to TRBD1. This CDR3 comprises 12 residues. The V and J ends lost 2 bases and 7 bases, in that order; junction bases with no gene match: 2. Germline lookup yields CDR1 GTSNPN and CDR2 SVGIG (reference sequence).

This clonotype is medium-sized within its sample. The chain is built from TRBV5-1 and TRBJ1-1; D unclear. The ends were cut back, 0 bases at V and 1 base at J, with 4 bases in the middle. The CDR3 sequence is 13 residues long. In germline, CDR1 is SGHRS, CDR2 YFSETQ. As DNA, the CDR3 is TGCGCCAGCAGCTTGGATCAGAACACTGAAGCTTTCTTT. Translating it yields CASSLDQNTEAFF.